The following is a TCR beta chain sequence with its context. Its antigen is still unknown. Per-nucleotide qualities are absent, and no much larger clonotype sits a single base away. This record belongs to a study of OX40 agonist ivuxolimab in advanced cancers. About the study as a whole: Ivuxolimab was a fully human IgG2 agonistic monoclonal antibody targeting the costimulatory receptor OX40 (CD134). Prior anti-PD-1, anti-PD-L1 or anti-CTLA-4 therapy was permitted, and 40% of dose-escalation patients had received checkpoint inhibitors. The paper reports the monotherapy dose-escalation portion (N = 52 patients) of the phase I ivuxolimab trial. Partial responses occurred in three dose-escalation patients: two with cutaneous melanoma and one with hepatocellular carcinoma. Intravenous ivuxolimab was administered to patients every 2 weeks at six dose levels: 0.01, 0.1, 0.3, 1.5, 3 and 10 mg/kg. Peripheral TCRbeta sequencing aimed to test whether ivuxolimab altered TCR sequence diversity and caused clonal T-cell expansion. Of the approximately 50 dose-escalation patients, hepatocellular carcinoma was present in about 20, melanoma in some 15, renal cell carcinoma in 9 and head and neck cancer in 9. The dose-escalation cohort was roughly 80% male with a mean age of around 64 years, ranging from roughly 20 to 80. What the research found in general, with its limitations: Partial responders in the 0.1-3.0 mg/kg groups had among the lowest normalized peripheral clonal expansion, especially among CD8+ T cells. Low levels of normalized T-cell clonal expansion were also seen in some patients who did not respond. The antigen specificity of the peripheral T cells that underwent clonal expansion was not determined. After ivuxolimab, CD8+ T cells had more expanded clones than CD4+ T cells on average. At doses of 0.1 to 3.0 mg/kg, clonal expansion of both CD4+ and CD8+ blood T cells was observed from baseline to week 6.

From V the trimming removes 6 bases and from J it removes 0 bases, while the gene matches leave 9 bases of the junction unaccounted for. The CDR3, cysteine through phenylalanine, is 16 amino acids long. Of all the DNA, just the CDR3 is kept, 48 bases in frame from base 1. Via the germline V gene, CDR1 is MDHEN and CDR2 SYDVKM. Genomic DNA was isolated from the sorted cells so that the TCRbeta CDR3 region could be sequenced. The immunoSEQ Assay was used to sequence the TCRbeta CDR3 regions. As stored in TCRdb, this immuneACCESS dataset retains in-frame rearrangements with V and J assigned. A fraction of the clones does not appear; measured against another copy, unresolved V genes explain less than half of the discrepancy, and the remainder lacks a known reason. The sample table contains some 37,000 clones; only one count was recorded for about 88% of them. Roughly 3.9% of the sample comes from the top ten.

Patients with a history of autoimmune disease or receiving systemic immunosuppression were excluded from the trial. In every dose cohort, peripheral blood was drawn for TCR sequencing at baseline, cycle 4 day 1, and cycle 7 day 1. Samples came from an open-label, multicenter, first-in-human phase I dose-escalation trial of ivuxolimab. The trial enrolled adults with locally advanced or metastatic head and neck squamous cell, hepatocellular, melanoma or renal cell carcinoma. CD4+ and CD8+ T cells were sorted separately from peripheral blood before TCR sequencing. This receptor was obtained from an adult with an advanced solid tumor such as melanoma, head and neck, liver or kidney cancer. The rearranged segments are TRBV28 and TRBJ2-3, and 7 junctional nucleotides match TRBD1. The sample consisted of CD4+ or CD8+ T cells sorted from blood, taken in a trial of the OX40 agonist ivuxolimab. The DNA sequence is as follows: TGTGCCAGCAGGGAAGACAGGGCTACTAGCACAGATACGCAGTATTTT. The translation is CASREDRATSTDTQYF.